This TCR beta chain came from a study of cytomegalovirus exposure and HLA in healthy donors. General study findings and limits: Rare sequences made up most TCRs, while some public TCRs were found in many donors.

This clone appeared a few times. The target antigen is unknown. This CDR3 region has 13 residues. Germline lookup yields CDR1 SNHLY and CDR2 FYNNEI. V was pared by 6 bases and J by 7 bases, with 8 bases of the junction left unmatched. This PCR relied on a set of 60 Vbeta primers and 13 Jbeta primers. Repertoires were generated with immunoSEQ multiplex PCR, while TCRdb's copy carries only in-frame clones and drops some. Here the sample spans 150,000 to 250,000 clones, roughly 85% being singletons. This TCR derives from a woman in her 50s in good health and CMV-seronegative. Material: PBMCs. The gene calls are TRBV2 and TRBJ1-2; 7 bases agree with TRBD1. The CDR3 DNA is TGTGCCAGCAGGGGACAGCCGACAGCTGGCTACACCTTC. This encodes CASRGQPTAGYTF.